The table lists the clone carrying this T cell receptor beta chain with many counts. Its antigen is as yet unknown. Looked up from germline, CDR1 is SNHLY and CDR2 is FYNNEI. V was clipped by 6 bases and J by 4 bases, with 19 bases between them. CDR3 length equals 15 residues. The sample's time point: persistent/refractory GD, antithyroid drugs over 5 years with positive TRAb. PBMC-derived RNA was used for the TCR library. The sample comes from a study of regulatory T cells in long-lasting Graves disease. Study background: The study counted Graves' disease as persistent given over 5 years of antithyroid drugs and positive TSH receptor antibodies.

Libraries of TCR beta came from iRepertoire HTBI primers plus Arm-PCR of CDR3 regions. In TCRdb, the multiplex PCR reads were re-called with MiXCR into one record per CDR3 protein. The repertoire holds 400,000 to 450,000 distinct CDR3 sequences, with around a quarter as singletons. Findings and limits, study-wide: TRBV28 was favored in persistent disease, as were TRBJ1-2 and TRBJ2-5. Sampling was limited to peripheral blood rather than thyroid tissue.

This receptor was identified in a female donor with Graves disease. The chain employs TRBV2 and TRBJ2-7; D might be TRBD2 (5 bases). The material was peripheral blood mononuclear cells (PBMCs), obtained when the disease was refractory, from a patient treated with antithyroid drugs. DNA of the CDR3: TGTGCCAGCAGCCCCAGGAAGAGCGGCGTATACGAGCAGTACTTC. Its protein is CASSPRKSGVYEQYF.